One sample yielded the 24 T cell receptor beta chains listed below, sequenced in a study of cytomegalovirus exposure and HLA in healthy donors. Vbeta (60) and Jbeta (13) primers were used in the PCR. Assay used: immunoSEQ multiplex PCR; TCRdb lists only in-frame clones, some missing. The sample has over 150,000 clones; more than 75% are singletons. The sequenced sample was PBMCs. Receptors originate from a man aged 18 to 29 in good health and CMV-seropositive.

This chain connects TRBV14 to TRBJ1-4; 8 nucleotides agree with TRBD1. J gave up 11 bases and V 4 bases, and 9 bases lay outside the gene matches. The CDR3 is 14 amino acids. Germline V gene data show CDR1 as SGHDN and CDR2 as FVKESK. The CDR3 region is CASSPDREVGKLFF. Written as DNA, the CDR3 is TGTGCCAGCAGCCCGGACAGGGAAGTAGGGAAACTGTTTTTT.

This rearrangement joins TRBV19 to TRBJ1-2; 9 positions agree with TRBD1. V lost 4 bases, J lost 2 bases, and 5 bases stayed unmatched. Germline CDR1 and CDR2: LNHDA and SQIVND (reference sequence). This CDR3 contains 15 residues. The CDR3 nucleotides read TGTGCCAGTAGTACCCGGACAGGGGTGAACTATGGCTACACCTTC. This gives the protein CASSTRTGVNYGYTF.

Written as DNA, the CDR3 is TGTGCCAGCAGCGTAGGAGGTAGCGGGAACTACGAGCAGTACTTC. Its translation: CASSVGGSGNYEQYF. The gene calls are TRBV9 and TRBJ2-7, with 8 bases aligning to TRBD2. Germline V lookup: CDR1 SGDLS, CDR2 YYNGEE. Trimming took 0 bases from V and 3 from J; bases not matched to a gene: 5. The CDR3 sequence is 15 residues long.

V usage is TRBV5-3 and J usage is TRBJ2-7, with 7 bases lining up with TRBD2. TRBV5-3 is classed as an ORF, of uncertain function. The CDR3 is made up of 13 amino acids. V gave up 4 bases and J gave up 3 bases; unmatched junction bases: 4. The CDR3 nucleotides are TGTGCCAGAAGCGTCACTAGCGACTACGAGCAGTACTTC. It translates to CARSVTSDYEQYF.

The chain is built from TRBV27 and TRBJ1-2, with D possibly being TRBD1 (6 bases). This CDR3 region has 13 residues. The germline V gene has CDR1 MNHEY and CDR2 SMNVEV (reference sequence). Deletions cut 6 bases from V and 4 bases from J, with 12 bases between. The CDR3 DNA follows: TGTGCCAGCAGGTCCACAGGGACCTATGGCTACACCTTC. It translates to CASRSTGTYGYTF.

This chain links TRBV10-3 with TRBJ1-5, with D possibly matching TRBD1 (6 bases). Trimming pared 11 bases from V and 3 bases from J, leaving 11 bases between. Germline CDR1 reads ENHRY; CDR2 reads SYGVKD. CDR3 length: 12 residues. The CDR3 sequence: CAAGQPNQPQHF. The CDR3 DNA sequence: TGTGCCGCCGGACAGCCCAATCAGCCCCAGCATTTT.

This clone was found a few times. The V gene is TRBV4-1, the J gene TRBJ2-3; no definite D call. Trimming left V 0 bases short and J 12 bases short, with 16 bases between. Germline V lookup: CDR1 MGHRA, CDR2 YSYEKL. The CDR3 runs 14 residues. CDR3 nucleotide sequence: TGCGCCAGCAGCCAAGAAAGGCAGGCGTATCCCCAGTATTTT. It codes for CASSQERQAYPQYF.

The chain is built from TRBV10-3 and TRBJ2-3; 10 nucleotides align to TRBD2. This CDR3 region has 17 residues. From germline, CDR1 is ENHRY and CDR2 SYGVKD. J was trimmed by 1 base and V by 4 bases; bases with no gene match: 8. This CDR3 is CAISGQPGTSGTDTQYF. The CDR3 DNA follows: TGTGCCATCAGTGGGCAACCCGGGACTAGCGGCACAGATACGCAGTATTTT.

This clone was found once. This sequence joins TRBV9 and TRBJ2-5, with a possible D match to TRBD2 (6 bases). Trimming shortened V by 3 bases and J by 1 base, and 13 bases separated the two germline ends. The CDR3 length is 15 residues. Looked up from germline, CDR1 is SGDLS and CDR2 is YYNGEE. CDR3 coding DNA: TGTGCCAGCAGCGGTCAGACTAGTGGCCAAGAGACCCAGTACTTC. Amino acids: CASSGQTSGQETQYF.

This clone was seen once. The chain links TRBV7-2 to TRBJ1-1; D is perhaps TRBD1 (5 bases). This CDR3 contains 15 residues. Germline V CDR1 and CDR2: SGHTA, FQGNSA. Trimming pared 1 base from V and 1 base from J, leaving 10 bases between. In DNA, the CDR3 is TGTGCCAGCAGCTTAGGTTCGACAGCGAACACTGAAGCTTTCTTT. This sequence encodes CASSLGSTANTEAFF.

The chain employs TRBV19 and TRBJ2-2; D might be TRBD1 (6 bases). The germline V gene encodes CDR1 LNHDA and CDR2 SQIVND (reference sequence). V was shortened by 8 bases and J by 4 bases, with 11 bases between the two germline ends. The CDR3 totals 13 residues. The CDR3 spells CASGNRATGELFF. CDR3 DNA: TGTGCCAGTGGGAACAGGGCCACCGGGGAGCTGTTTTTT.

This clone was detected only once. The chain employs TRBV18 and TRBJ2-5, with 8 nucleotides matching TRBD2. V trimming: 0 bases; J trimming: 5 bases; junction bases outside the gene matches: 11. This CDR3 spans 17 amino acids. Germline values: CDR1 KGHSH, CDR2 LQKENI. CDR3 amino acids: CASSPPGTSGMGETQYF. The CDR3 DNA reads as TGTGCCAGCTCACCACCGGGAACTAGCGGAATGGGGGAGACCCAGTACTTC.

This rearrangement joins TRBV10-2 to TRBJ1-5; TRBD1 is a possible D gene (5 bases). V was shortened by 6 bases and J by 5 bases, with 11 bases between the two germline ends. CDR1 WSHSY and CDR2 SAAADI come from the germline V gene. The CDR3 loop spans 13 amino acids. In DNA, the CDR3 is TGCGCCAGCAGCCCGGGGGGGGATCAGCCCCAGCATTTT. Translated, it gives CASSPGGDQPQHF.

V usage is TRBV7-9 and J usage is TRBJ1-1; TRBD1 matches 7 bases. CDR1 is SEHNR and CDR2 is FQNEAQ in the germline V gene (reference sequence). The CDR3 runs 15 residues. Losses at the gene ends were 2 bases for V and 2 bases for J; bases not matched to a gene: 5. For the CDR3, the DNA is TGTGCCAGCAGCTTACCGGGACAGACAAACACTGAAGCTTTCTTT. It specifies CASSLPGQTNTEAFF.

The chain uses TRBV19 and TRBJ1-1; 8 nucleotides agree with TRBD1. Trimming took 5 bases from V and 2 from J; bases not matched to a gene: 4. From germline, CDR1 is LNHDA and CDR2 SQIVND (reference sequence). This CDR3 has 14 residues. The CDR3 here is CASSLGQDNTEAFF. The CDR3 coding sequence is TGTGCCAGTAGTTTGGGACAGGACAACACTGAAGCTTTCTTT.

V and J are TRBV4-1 and TRBJ2-7; a possible D gene is TRBD1 (6 bases). Trimming removed 6 bases from V and 1 base from J, with 10 bases in between. The CDR3 covers 13 residues. Germline assignment: CDR1 MGHRA and CDR2 YSYEKL. CDR3 DNA: TGCGCCAGCAGTTCTGACAGGTCCTACGAGCAGTACTTC. Protein sequence: CASSSDRSYEQYF.

This chain joins TRBV7-9 and TRBJ1-2, with 7 bases lining up with TRBD1. This CDR3 spans 14 amino acids. CDR1 is SEHNR, CDR2 FQNEAQ, per germline (reference sequence). The J segment lost 7 bases and the V segment lost 1 base, leaving 6 bases of the junction unmatched. In DNA form, the CDR3 reads TGTGCCAGCAGCTTAGAGGGAGCAGGGGGTGGCTACACCTTC. Its translation: CASSLEGAGGGYTF.

The J gene is TRBJ2-2, the V gene TRBV7-6, with D perhaps matching TRBD1 (5 bases). This CDR3 contains 14 residues. V lost 0 bases to trimming and J lost 5 bases, with 7 bases between them. From germline, CDR1 is SGHVS and CDR2 FNYEAQ. This CDR3 is CASSLARDTGELFF. The DNA of the CDR3 is TGTGCCAGCAGCTTAGCCAGGGATACCGGGGAGCTGTTTTTT.

V usage is TRBV5-1 and J usage is TRBJ2-1; 14 positions agree with TRBD2. Trimming at V came to 4 bases and at J to 8 bases, leaving 11 bases not matched to a gene. CDR1 is SGHRS, CDR2 YFSETQ, per germline. The CDR3 covers 17 residues. The CDR3 sequence is CASSPGLAGVRVDEQFF. The CDR3 DNA sequence: TGCGCCAGCAGCCCGGGACTAGCGGGAGTAAGGGTGGATGAGCAGTTCTTC. The whole variable domain, filled in from reference TRBV5-1 and TRBJ2-1, reads KAGVTQTPRYLIKTRGQQVTLSCSPISGHRSVSWYQQTPGQGLQFLFEYFSETQRNKGNFPGRFSGRQFSNSRSEMNVSTLELGDSALYLCASSPGLAGVRVDEQFFGPGTRLTVL.

This chain connects TRBV27 to TRBJ2-1; TRBD2 aligns across 12 bases. This CDR3 contains 17 residues. Trimming cost V 5 bases and J 8 bases; bases outside gene matches: 13. Germline-derived CDR1 and CDR2 are MNHEY and SMNVEV (reference sequence). The CDR3 loop reads CASSVFKLAGGQDEQFF. CDR3 in DNA: TGTGCCAGCAGTGTATTTAAACTAGCGGGGGGCCAAGATGAGCAGTTCTTC.

The CDR3 bases are TGTGCCATCAGTGAGAATGGACAGGGGAACACCGGGGAGCTGTTTTTT. Translation gives CAISENGQGNTGELFF. V usage is TRBV10-3 and J usage is TRBJ2-2, with TRBD1 identical over 8 bases. Germline CDR1 reads ENHRY; CDR2 reads SYGVKD. The CDR3 spans 16 residues. The junction had 3 bases not matched to a gene; V was cut back by 2 bases and J by 1 base.

The V gene is TRBV5-1, the J gene TRBJ1-5; no definite D call. The CDR3 contains 14 residues. V shed 2 bases and J shed 3 bases, with 9 bases lying between them. Germline V gives CDR1 SGHRS, CDR2 YFSETQ. CDR3 nucleotide sequence: TGCGCCAGCAGCTTAGACATGAACAATCAGCCCCAGCATTTT. This sequence encodes CASSLDMNNQPQHF. The full variable domain, completed using reference TRBV5-1 and TRBJ1-5, is KAGVTQTPRYLIKTRGQQVTLSCSPISGHRSVSWYQQTPGQGLQFLFEYFSETQRNKGNFPGRFSGRQFSNSRSEMNVSTLELGDSALYLCASSLDMNNQPQHFGDGTRLSIL.

The V and J genes are TRBV19 and TRBJ2-2; D not certain. Trimming shortened V by 8 bases and J by 0 bases, and 4 bases separated the two germline ends. The V gene's germline CDR1 is LNHDA and CDR2 SQIVND (reference sequence). The CDR3 runs to 12 residues. CDR3: CASSTNTGELFF. The CDR3 DNA reads TGTGCCAGTTCAACGAACACCGGGGAGCTGTTTTTT.

V gene TRBV6-4 combines with J gene TRBJ2-5; TRBD2 agrees at 10 bases. Germline lookup yields CDR1 MRHNA and CDR2 SNTAGT. The CDR3 length is 14 residues. Trimming cost V 4 bases and J 4 bases; bases outside gene matches: 3. CDR3 in DNA: TGTGCCAGCAGTGTTACTAGCGGGGTAGAGACCCAGTACTTC. Encoded protein: CASSVTSGVETQYF.